This TCR beta chain was documented in a study of OX40 agonist ivuxolimab in advanced cancers. Trimming left V 1 base short and J 9 bases short, with 13 bases between. The CDR3 totals 15 residues. Germline CDR1 is MGHRA and CDR2 is YSYEKL. The data were produced by immunoSEQ multiplex PCR, yet TCRdb's version contains in-frame clones alone and is incomplete. The sample consists of approximately 67,000 clones, around 82% of them appearing once. This clone was counted a few times. This TCR derives from an adult with an advanced solid tumor such as melanoma, head and neck, liver or kidney cancer. The rearrangement uses TRBV4-1 and TRBJ1-6, with D possibly being TRBD1 (6 bases). The input for sequencing was CD4+ or CD8+ T cells sorted from blood, taken in a trial of the OX40 agonist ivuxolimab. The CDR3 DNA is TGCGCCAGCAGCCAAGCACAGGGATCGGGTTCACCCCTCCACTTT. This sequence encodes CASSQAQGSGSPLHF.